One and the same sample provided the 30 T cell receptor beta chains below, sequenced in a study of blood T cell repertoires in COVID-19. The repertoire was sequenced with immunoSEQ multiplex PCR; TCRdb's copy has only in-frame clones and lacks some. The table includes 350,000 to 400,000 clones, over 85% detected once. Source material: PBMCs or T cells enriched from blood (not recorded which). These receptors originate from a woman aged 25 to 39 who had recovered from COVID-19.

The chain links TRBV7-2 to TRBJ2-7; D is undetermined. The CDR3 contains 13 residues. Deletions cut 1 base from V and 4 bases from J, with 8 bases between. Germline V lookup: CDR1 SGHTA, CDR2 FQGNSA. The DNA of the CDR3 is TGTGCCAGCAGCTTAGAGGAGAGATACGAGCAGTACTTC. It specifies CASSLEERYEQYF.

In this sample, this clone turned up once. The CDR3 sequence: CASSSPGQKKGYTF. DNA of the CDR3: TGCGCCAGCAGCTCCCCGGGACAGAAAAAGGGCTACACCTTC. This rearrangement joins TRBV5-1 to TRBJ1-2; 7 bases fit TRBD1. The CDR3 loop spans 14 amino acids. Germline lookup yields CDR1 SGHRS and CDR2 YFSETQ. V shed 3 bases, J shed 8 bases, and the junction held 10 bases outside the gene matches.

This clone was seen just once. The chain joins TRBV11-3 to TRBJ2-3; no reliable D call. Trimming took off 4 bases at V and 5 bases at J, with 7 bases between the two ends. This CDR3 is built from 12 residues. Per the germline V gene, CDR1 is SGHNT and CDR2 is YENEEA. CDR3 loop: CASSSREDTQYF. In DNA, the CDR3 is TGTGCCAGCAGCTCCCGAGAAGATACGCAGTATTTT. Together with reference TRBV11-3 and TRBJ2-3, the CDR3 gives the full variable domain: EAGVVQSPRYKIIEKKQPVAFWCNPISGHNTLYWYLQNLGQGPELLIRYENEEAVDDSQLPKDRFSAERLKGVDSTLKIQPAELGDSAVYLCASSSREDTQYFGPGTRLTVL.

The rearrangement uses TRBV3-1 (or the pseudogene TRBV3-2) and TRBJ1-1; TRBD1 matches at 9 bases. Germline CDR1 is LGHDT and CDR2 is YNNKEL (reference sequence). This CDR3 region has 14 residues. The V segment lost 4 bases and the J segment 6 bases; nucleotides outside the gene matches: 6. The CDR3 DNA sequence: TGTGCCAGCAGCCGGGACAGGGCCATACCTGAAGCTTTCTTT. Protein sequence: CASSRDRAIPEAFF.

This sequence joins TRBV27 and TRBJ1-2; 11 positions agree with TRBD1. The CDR3 length is 15 residues. J gave up 6 bases and V 5 bases, and 8 bases lay outside the gene matches. The germline V gene encodes CDR1 MNHEY and CDR2 SMNVEV (reference sequence). The CDR3 nucleotides are TGTGCCAGCAGTAAAGGACAGGGGGCGAGGAATGGCTACACCTTC. This translates into CASSKGQGARNGYTF.

This chain connects TRBV6-5 to TRBJ1-5, with D perhaps TRBD1 (6 bases). Germline-derived CDR1 and CDR2 are MNHEY and SVGAGI. CDR3 length: 14 amino acids. The V gene lost 8 bases and the J gene lost 1 base, with 12 bases spanning the gap. CDR3 coding DNA: TGTGCCAGCCAGGACAGCTTGAGCAATCAGCCCCAGCATTTT. Protein: CASQDSLSNQPQHF.

The chain links TRBV6-5 to TRBJ1-2; 7 bases fit TRBD1. The CDR3 covers 12 residues. CDR1 is MNHEY, CDR2 SVGAGI, per germline. Trimming at V came to 6 bases and at J to 6 bases, leaving 4 bases not matched to a gene. CDR3 nucleotide sequence: TGTGCCAGCAGCTTCACAGGGGATGGCTACACCTTC. It encodes CASSFTGDGYTF.

The rearrangement links TRBV5-5 to TRBJ1-5; D unclear. Germline CDR1 reads SGHKS; CDR2 reads YYEKEE (reference sequence). The CDR3 is made up of 17 amino acids. V was pared by 3 bases and J by 5 bases, with 21 bases between. In DNA form, the CDR3 reads TGTGCCAGCAGCTCGGCCGGGATGTATCCCGGGGATCAGCCCCAGCATTTT. Translated: CASSSAGMYPGDQPQHF.

The rearrangement joins TRBV9 to TRBJ2-2, with a tentative D call TRBD1 (5 bases). Germline V lookup: CDR1 SGDLS, CDR2 YYNGEE. CDR3 length equals 15 residues. Trimming took 0 bases from V and 6 from J, leaving 12 bases between them. CDR3 coding DNA: TGTGCCAGCAGCGTAGGTTCAGGGCCTGCCGGGGAGCTGTTTTTT. Protein: CASSVGSGPAGELFF.

The chain couples TRBV9 to TRBJ1-3; D gene ambiguous. Trimming removed 3 bases from V and 2 bases from J, with 18 bases in between. Per germline, CDR1 SGDLS and CDR2 YYNGEE. The CDR3 consists of 17 residues. DNA of the CDR3: TGTGCCAGCAGCGCCCCCTTGGAGCCCAACGCTGGAAACACCATATATTTT. Its translation: CASSAPLEPNAGNTIYF. Filled out from reference TRBV9 and TRBJ1-3, the complete variable domain reads DSGVTQTPKHLITATGQRVTLRCSPRSGDLSVYWYQQSLDQGLQFLIQYYNGEERAKGNILERFSAQQFPDLHSELNLSSLELGDSALYFCASSAPLEPNAGNTIYFGEGSWLTVV.

The rearrangement links TRBV10-3 to TRBJ2-7; D unclear. The CDR3 has 14 residues. Trimming removed 2 bases from V and 2 bases from J, with 10 bases in between. Germline CDR1 ENHRY, CDR2 SYGVKD. The CDR3 sequence: CAISETEITYEQYF. CDR3 nucleotide sequence: TGTGCCATCAGTGAGACAGAAATTACCTACGAGCAGTACTTC.

V usage is TRBV5-6 and J usage is TRBJ2-4, with a weak D call TRBD2 (6 bases). The length of the CDR3 is 14 residues. Per the germline V gene, CDR1 is SGHDT and CDR2 is YYEEEE. The V end lost 6 bases, the J end lost 7 bases, and 17 bases lay between the germline ends. The CDR3: CASTLGGVLNIQYF. The CDR3 DNA sequence: TGTGCCAGCACCCTCGGCGGGGTACTGAACATTCAGTACTTC.

The chain recombines TRBV6-5 with TRBJ1-2; D call uncertain. The CDR3 loop spans 13 amino acids. CDR1 and CDR2 (germline): MNHEY, SVGAGI. The V end lost 6 bases, the J end lost 4 bases, and 12 bases lay between the germline ends. The CDR3 sequence: CASRPGSGYGYTF. In nucleotides, the CDR3 is TGTGCCAGCAGGCCGGGATCAGGCTATGGCTACACCTTC.

This clone was seen just once. The chain has TRBV27 and TRBJ2-1; possible D gene TRBD2, 6 bases. Germline V CDR1 and CDR2: MNHEY, SMNVEV (reference sequence). The CDR3 is 14 residues long. V lost 4 bases and J 6 bases, leaving 13 bases between the germline ends. CDR3 nucleotide sequence: TGTGCCAGCAGTTCGGAGACAGCGGGCAATGAGCAGTTCTTC. Translating gives CASSSETAGNEQFF.

The chain is built from TRBV7-8 and TRBJ2-1; D is perhaps TRBD1 (6 bases). This CDR3 has 14 residues. V shed 0 bases and J shed 4 bases, with 7 bases lying between them. Per germline, CDR1 SGHVS and CDR2 FQNEAQ. The CDR3 coding sequence is TGTGCCAGCAGCTTAGCGGGGACATACAATGAGCAGTTCTTC. It encodes CASSLAGTYNEQFF.

This clone came up once. This sequence joins TRBV11-2 and TRBJ2-6; TRBD2 might be the D (5 bases). The germline V gene encodes CDR1 SGHAT and CDR2 FQNNGV. Trimming pared 5 bases from V and 0 bases from J, leaving 8 bases between. CDR3 length: 15 residues. The CDR3 coding sequence is TGTGCCAGCAGCCCTGGGAGCTCTGGGGCCAACGTCCTGACTTTC. The encoded protein is CASSPGSSGANVLTF.

Only one count was recorded for this clone. The chain links TRBV5-1 to TRBJ1-2, with 7 bases lining up with TRBD1. The CDR3 spans 15 residues. V gave up 0 bases and J gave up 4 bases; unmatched junction bases: 6. Per the germline V gene, CDR1 is SGHRS and CDR2 is YFSETQ. CDR3 region: CASSLGDSQSYGYTF. CDR3 nucleotides: TGCGCCAGCAGCTTGGGGGACAGTCAGAGCTATGGCTACACCTTC.

The CDR3 sequence: CASSVVDRSSTDTQYF. In nucleotides, the CDR3 is TGTGCCAGCAGCGTAGTGGACAGATCTAGCACAGATACGCAGTATTTT. The genes are TRBV9 and TRBJ2-3, with a weak D call TRBD1 (6 bases). The germline V gene encodes CDR1 SGDLS and CDR2 YYNGEE. CDR3 length equals 16 residues. V lost 0 bases and J lost 0, with 11 bases in between.

The rearrangement joins TRBV28 to TRBJ1-1; maybe TRBD1 (5 bases). The CDR3 length is 15 residues. Germline lookup yields CDR1 MDHEN and CDR2 SYDVKM. V dropped 4 bases and J dropped 1 base, with 13 bases sitting between them. The DNA of the CDR3 is TGTGCCAGCAGTTCGACAGTTAGGGGGAACACTGAAGCTTTCTTT. As protein: CASSSTVRGNTEAFF.

This rearrangement joins TRBV7-2 to TRBJ1-5, with D perhaps matching TRBD1 (6 bases). The V end was cut by 4 bases, the J end by 4 bases, with 14 bases between. Germline loops: CDR1 SGHTA, CDR2 FQGNSA. The CDR3 spans 15 residues. CDR3 sequence (DNA): TGTGCCAGCAGCTCCGTGGTAGGGGGAAATCAGCCCCAGCATTTT. Protein product: CASSSVVGGNQPQHF.

This clone is categorized as medium-sized. CDR3 loop: CASSEGTSGNTIYF. The CDR3 DNA reads as TGTGCCAGCAGTGAGGGAACCTCTGGAAACACCATATATTTT. The chain carries TRBV7-9 and TRBJ1-3, with no clear D. Between the trimmed V and J ends, which lost 6 bases and 0 bases, there was a span of 9 bases. CDR3 length equals 14 residues. Germline loops: CDR1 SEHNR, CDR2 FQNEAQ (reference sequence).

The chain has TRBV25-1 and TRBJ2-7; TRBD2 aligns across 8 bases. Trimming at V came to 1 base and at J to 3 bases, leaving 5 bases not matched to a gene. The V gene's germline CDR1 is MGHDK and CDR2 SYGVNS. The CDR3 has 15 residues. The CDR3 protein is CASSELGAGGYEQYF. Written as DNA, the CDR3 is TGTGCCAGCAGTGAATTGGGGGCGGGGGGCTACGAGCAGTACTTC.

DNA of the CDR3: TGTGCTCTAGGGGGGGCTAATGAAAAACTGTTTTTT. Amino acids: CALGGANEKLFF. The chain couples TRBV2 to TRBJ1-4, with a possible D match to TRBD1 (6 bases). CDR3 length: 12 amino acids. Looked up from germline, CDR1 is SNHLY and CDR2 is FYNNEI.

The chain combines TRBV6-2 or TRBV6-3 with TRBJ2-7; 8 bases align to TRBD2. The CDR3 consists of 19 residues. Germline CDR1 reads MNHEY; CDR2 reads SVGEGT. With V trimmed by 2 bases and J by 0 bases, 15 bases remained unmatched. CDR3 sequence (DNA): TGTGCCAGCAGTTACAGGGGGGGGCTCTGGCTAGCGGGCTCCTACGAGCAGTACTTC. This gives the protein CASSYRGGLWLAGSYEQYF.

CDR3 DNA sequence: TGTGCCAGCAGCCAAGGATTAGGGCTCAGGGGCCCCGGGGAGCTGTTTTTT. Protein product: CASSQGLGLRGPGELFF. J is TRBJ2-2 and V is TRBV4-2, with D possibly matching TRBD1 (6 bases). The CDR3 totals 17 residues. V lost 1 base, J lost 6 bases, and 18 bases lay in between. CDR1 LGHNA and CDR2 YNFKEQ come from the germline V gene.

This clone has a single count. This chain links TRBV27 with TRBJ1-4; D unresolved. The CDR3 runs to 12 residues. The V end was cut by 5 bases, the J end by 5 bases, with 6 bases between. Germline CDR1 and CDR2: MNHEY and SMNVEV (reference sequence). CDR3 sequence (DNA): TGTGCCAGCAGTCACAGAAATGAAAAACTGTTTTTT. This translates into CASSHRNEKLFF. Supplemented by reference TRBV27 and TRBJ1-4, the full variable domain reads EAQVTQNPRYLITVTGKKLTVTCSQNMNHEYMSWYRQDPGLGLRQIYYSMNVEVTDKGDVPEGYKVSRKEKRNFPLILESPSPNQTSLYFCASSHRNEKLFFGSGTQLSVL.

The chain combines TRBV6-5 with TRBJ2-3, with D perhaps matching TRBD2 (5 bases). Germline CDR1 is MNHEY and CDR2 is SVGAGI. There are 12 residues in the CDR3. V lost 7 bases and J lost 4, with 9 bases in between. CDR3 in amino acids: CASNGIPDTQYF. CDR3 DNA: TGTGCCAGCAACGGGATCCCAGATACGCAGTATTTT.

This clone was counted a single time. The rearrangement joins TRBV6-2 or TRBV6-3 to TRBJ1-5; 8 bases fit TRBD1. Germline V CDR1 and CDR2: MNHEY, SVGEGT. Trimming cost V 5 bases and J 6 bases; bases outside gene matches: 9. The CDR3 covers 15 residues. The chain's CDR3 is CASSLRGRVGQPQHF. As DNA, the CDR3 is TGTGCCAGCAGTCTCAGGGGGCGCGTCGGTCAGCCCCAGCATTTT.

V usage is TRBV5-6 and J usage is TRBJ2-1, with D uncertain. In germline, CDR1 is SGHDT, CDR2 YYEEEE. V gave up 0 bases and J gave up 3 bases, with 7 bases separating them. This CDR3 spans 14 amino acids. The chain's CDR3 is CASSLELDYNEQFF. In DNA form, the CDR3 reads TGTGCCAGCAGCTTGGAGCTAGACTACAATGAGCAGTTCTTC.

This clone was recorded once. The chain is built from TRBV7-9 and TRBJ2-7; 7 bases agree with TRBD2. The CDR3 has 15 residues. Germline CDR1 is SEHNR and CDR2 is FQNEAQ (reference sequence). With 5 bases clipped from V and 1 base from J, the junction kept 8 bases outside the gene matches. The CDR3 DNA follows: TGTGCCAGCAGCCCCAAGAGCGGGATATCCTACGAGCAGTACTTC. It encodes CASSPKSGISYEQYF.